One sample yielded the 21 T cell receptor beta chains listed below, sequenced in a study of Graves' ophthalmopathy and Graves' hyperthyroidism. TCR beta CDR3 regions were amplified from RNA transcripts. Second-round multiplex PCR came after first-round RT-PCR with HTBI primers. TCRdb analysed the multiplex PCR reads with MiXCR anew, one entry per CDR3 protein. The table includes 400,000 to 450,000 distinct CDR3 sequences, 20% to 25% detected once. The specimen sequenced was peripheral blood. These receptor sequences come from a woman between 18 and 30 years old with stable Graves' hyperthyroidism.

This clonotype showed up many times. The chain links TRBV20-1 to TRBJ2-5, with TRBD1 matching over 7 bases. The CDR3 is 15 residues long. Germline V gives CDR1 DFQATT, CDR2 SNEGSKA (reference sequence). The J segment lost 1 base and the V segment lost 3 bases, leaving 8 bases of the junction unmatched. Written as DNA, the CDR3 is TGCAGTGCTAGGGGACAGAACAAACCCCAAGAGACCCAGTACTTC. Translating it yields CSARGQNKPQETQYF.

The chain carries TRBV12-3 or TRBV12-4 and TRBJ1-5; 7 bases line up with TRBD1. The CDR3 runs 13 residues. The ends lost 5 bases at V and 5 bases at J; junction bases unmatched: 3. CDR3 residues: CASSGTADQPQHF. The CDR3 coding sequence is TGTGCCAGCAGTGGGACAGCAGATCAGCCCCAGCATTTT.

This clonotype was detected many times. V usage is TRBV7-8 and J usage is TRBJ2-2; unclear D gene. V was cut by 1 base and J by 5 bases, with 8 bases left in between. Germline V gene sequence: CDR1 SGHVS, CDR2 FQNEAQ. The CDR3 has 14 residues. The CDR3 region has the DNA TGTGCCAGCAGCTTAGGAGGAAGGACCGGGGAGCTGTTTTTT. Translated, it gives CASSLGGRTGELFF.

This clonotype was seen only a few times. The rearrangement links TRBV11-2 to TRBJ2-2; 9 bases agree with TRBD1. Germline values: CDR1 SGHAT, CDR2 FQNNGV. V lost 4 bases and J lost 6; bases outside the gene matches: 6. The CDR3 extends over 15 amino acids. CDR3 sequence reads: CASSSGTGPAGELFF. Written as DNA, the CDR3 is TGTGCCAGCAGCTCCGGGACAGGGCCGGCCGGGGAGCTGTTTTTT.

This clonotype was seen ten or more times. The chain has TRBV28 and TRBJ1-1, with 7 bases matching TRBD1. From germline, CDR1 is MDHEN and CDR2 SYDVKM. The CDR3 sequence is 13 residues long. V trimming: 7 bases; J trimming: 8 bases; junction bases outside the gene matches: 10. CDR3 nucleotide sequence: TGTGCCAGCACAACAGGGGCGTTCAGAGAAGCTTTCTTT. Translation: CASTTGAFREAFF. Full variable domain (rest looked up from reference TRBV28 and TRBJ1-1): DVKVTQSSRYLVKRTGEKVFLECVQDMDHENMFWYRQDPGLGLRLIYFSYDVKMKEKGDIPEGYSVSREKKERFSLILESASTNQTSMYLCASTTGAFREAFFGQGTRLTVV.

This clonotype has a count of ten or more. The rearrangement links TRBV6-1 to TRBJ1-5; no firm D call. The V end lost 4 bases, the J end lost 0 bases, and 1 base lay between the germline ends. Germline V gene lookup returns CDR1 MNHNS and CDR2 SASEGT. The CDR3 spans 12 residues. The CDR3 DNA is TGTGCCAGCAGTGGTAGCAATCAGCCCCAGCATTTT. Protein: CASSGSNQPQHF.

This clonotype was counted once. The gene calls are TRBV20-1 and TRBJ1-1; D not certain. The CDR3 runs to 13 residues. Germline CDR1 DFQATT, CDR2 SNEGSKA (reference sequence). V lost 1 base and J lost 3, with 9 bases in between. Here the CDR3 reads CSARGDTHTEAFF. DNA for the CDR3: TGCAGTGCTAGAGGTGACACCCACACTGAAGCTTTCTTT.

This clonotype was counted only a few times. The V gene is TRBV6-5, the J gene TRBJ1-6, with D possibly matching TRBD1 (5 bases). The CDR3 runs to 18 residues. The V gene's germline CDR1 is MNHEY and CDR2 SVGAGI. The V and J ends lost 7 bases and 0 bases respectively, with 19 bases between them. The CDR3 spells CASTSKRGVNSYNSPLHF. CDR3 in DNA: TGTGCCAGCACTTCAAAAAGGGGAGTCAACTCCTATAATTCACCCCTCCACTTT.

This clonotype has only a few counts. The CDR3 protein is CASSQVASGLYEQYF. CDR3 nucleotide sequence: TGCGCCAGCAGCCAAGTGGCTAGCGGTCTCTACGAGCAGTACTTC. The V gene is TRBV4-1, the J gene TRBJ2-7; TRBD2 matches at 7 bases. The CDR3 runs to 15 residues. Per the germline V gene, CDR1 is MGHRA and CDR2 is YSYEKL. V lost 1 base and J lost 3; bases outside the gene matches: 6.

Ten or more counts support this clonotype. The V gene is TRBV12-3 or TRBV12-4, the J gene TRBJ1-1; a weak D match, TRBD1 (6 bases). With 1 base removed from V and 4 bases from J, the gap between germline ends came to 16 bases. The CDR3 length is 16 residues. As DNA, the CDR3 is TGTGCCAGCAGTTTAGGCGGTCGTAGGGGGGGCACTGAAGCTTTCTTT. This sequence encodes CASSLGGRRGGTEAFF.

This clonotype has ten or more counts. The chain recombines TRBV20-1 with TRBJ2-7, with a tentative D call TRBD2 (6 bases). The germline V and J ends were trimmed by 3 bases and 1 base, with 16 bases remaining between them. This CDR3 comprises 15 residues. Germline loops: CDR1 DFQATT, CDR2 SNEGSKA (reference sequence). In DNA form, the CDR3 reads TGCAGTGCTAGCCTTCCAGGCGGGATTTCCTACGAGCAGTACTTC. Protein sequence: CSASLPGGISYEQYF.

This clonotype was seen a few times. The gene calls are TRBV12-3 or TRBV12-4 and TRBJ1-5; tentative D call: TRBD1 (6 bases). Trimming removed 7 bases from V and 6 bases from J, with 10 bases in between. The CDR3 extends over 12 amino acids. The CDR3 DNA reads TGTGCCAGCAACGTGGACAGTCAGCCCCAGCATTTT. It specifies CASNVDSQPQHF.

The table lists this clonotype with many counts. This chain joins TRBV7-2 and TRBJ1-2; D possibly corresponds to TRBD1 (6 bases). Looked up from germline, CDR1 is SGHTA and CDR2 is FQGNSA. The germline V and J ends were trimmed by 5 bases and 4 bases, with 17 bases remaining between them. This CDR3 has 15 amino acids. This CDR3 reads CASSPYRVEFYGYTF. DNA of the CDR3: TGTGCCAGCAGCCCCTACAGGGTTGAATTCTATGGCTACACCTTC.

This clonotype occurred many times. This rearrangement joins TRBV2 to TRBJ2-7, with 12 bases that match TRBD2. V gave up 7 bases and J gave up 5 bases; unmatched junction bases: 6. CDR3 size: 14 residues. Germline V gives CDR1 SNHLY, CDR2 FYNNEI. CDR3 protein: CASNRLAGVDEQYF. CDR3 nucleotide sequence: TGTGCCAGCAATAGACTAGCGGGAGTCGACGAGCAGTACTTC.

This clonotype came up a few times. J is TRBJ1-3 and V is TRBV9; maybe TRBD1 (6 bases). CDR3 length: 18 amino acids. Germline V gene data show CDR1 as SGDLS and CDR2 as YYNGEE. Trimming left V 2 bases short and J 0 bases short, with 18 bases between. The CDR3 loop is CASSVDPYGGASGNTIYF. The CDR3 nucleotides are TGTGCCAGCAGCGTCGATCCGTATGGGGGGGCCTCTGGAAACACCATATATTTT. Combining the CDR3 with reference TRBV9 and TRBJ1-3 gives the whole variable domain DSGVTQTPKHLITATGQRVTLRCSPRSGDLSVYWYQQSLDQGLQFLIQYYNGEERAKGNILERFSAQQFPDLHSELNLSSLELGDSALYFCASSVDPYGGASGNTIYFGEGSWLTVV.

In its sample, this clonotype was seen many times. The V and J genes are TRBV20-1 and TRBJ2-7; tentative D call: TRBD1 (6 bases). The CDR3 has 15 residues. V was shortened by 0 bases and J by 5 bases, with 17 bases between the two germline ends. CDR1 is DFQATT, CDR2 SNEGSKA, per germline (reference sequence). CDR3 bases: TGCAGTGCTAGAGATCTGTTCCAGGGGTTGAACGAGCAGTACTTC. Protein: CSARDLFQGLNEQYF.

This clonotype was counted many times. The V call is TRBV20-1, the J call TRBJ1-2, with no clear D. Germline values: CDR1 DFQATT, CDR2 SNEGSKA (reference sequence). V was cut by 3 bases and J by 2 bases, with 10 bases left in between. The length of the CDR3 is 13 residues. This chain's CDR3 is CSASRSGNYGYTF. The CDR3, as DNA: TGCAGTGCTAGTCGTTCGGGAAACTATGGCTACACCTTC.

This clonotype has a count of ten or more. This chain links TRBV6-2 or TRBV6-3 with TRBJ2-5; D gene ambiguous. V shed 4 bases and J shed 1 base, with 7 bases lying between them. Germline CDR1 reads MNHEY; CDR2 reads SVGEGT. This CDR3 contains 13 residues. Written as DNA, the CDR3 is TGTGCCAGCAGTTGGAGCGTCCAAGAGACCCAGTACTTC. This encodes CASSWSVQETQYF.

To note about this clonotype: No conserved phenylalanine or tryptophan is present at the end of the CDR3, so a read error is the likely explanation. This chain connects TRBV5-1 to TRBJ2-7; no clear D. Germline CDR1 is SGHRS and CDR2 is YFSETQ. V lost 0 bases to trimming and J lost 6 bases, with 16 bases between them. The length of the CDR3 is 15 residues. CDR3 loop: CASSLGWTLVSEQYY. The DNA for the CDR3 is TGCGCCAGCAGCTTGGGTTGGACCCTGGTTAGCGAGCAGTACTAC.

The sample holds many counts of this clonotype. V usage is TRBV12-3 or TRBV12-4 and J usage is TRBJ2-5; unclear D gene. This CDR3 has 13 residues. Trimming took 2 bases from V and 4 from J, leaving 8 bases between them. The CDR3 nucleotides read TGTGCCAGCAGTTTATTTAAGGTAGAGACCCAGTACTTC. This translates into CASSLFKVETQYF.

In the case of this clonotype: Because it lacks the conserved phenylalanine or tryptophan at the end, this CDR3 is likely a read error. The chain employs TRBV10-3 and TRBJ1-1; no clear D. Germline V gene lookup returns CDR1 ENHRY and CDR2 SYGVKD. This CDR3 has 13 residues. Trimming took off 2 bases at V and 5 bases at J, with 9 bases between the two ends. CDR3 nucleotides: TGTGCCATCAGTGAGAATTTAGGGACTGAAGCTTTCCTT. It is translated as CAISENLGTEAFL.